The rows below give T cell receptor beta chains drawn from one sample of a study of hypomethylating agent response in myelodysplastic syndrome. Produced via immunoSEQ multiplex PCR; TCRdb's table is partial and in-frame only. The table lists fewer than 2,000 clones, about 78% of them singletons, with under 20% in the top ten. The source material was bone marrow, sampled before or after starting hypomethylating agent treatment for myelodysplastic syndrome (not recorded which). These receptors were obtained from a human donor with myelodysplastic syndrome. Each CDR3 is given with its conserved first and last residue. The D gene is left open where the match is weak. Size is omitted from some rows. Given values are once, few, many or a class for expanded clones.

>.|TRBJ1-1|TRBV18|TRBD1
CASSSNRGGTEAFF
TGTGCCAGCTCGTCCAACAGGGGGGGAACTGAAGCTTTCTTT
>.|TRBJ2-2|TRBV7-6|TRBD2
CASSLLAGGPYAGELFF
TGTGCCAGCAGCTTACTAGCGGGGGGGCCGTACGCCGGGGAGCTGTTTTTT
>.|TRBJ2-1|TRBV5-4|.
CASSSQTSIEQFF
TGTGCCAGCAGCTCCCAGACGAGCATTGAGCAGTTCTTC
>few|TRBJ1-2|TRBV13|TRBD1
CASSWGQGNYGYTF
TGTGCCAGCAGCTGGGGACAGGGGAACTATGGCTACACCTTC
>.|TRBJ2-3|TRBV6-5|.
CASSVGSFTDTQYF
TGTGCCAGCAGTGTAGGTTCCTTTACAGATACGCAGTATTTT
>.|TRBJ2-7|TRBV11-2|TRBD1
CASSPDRRSSYEQYF
TGCGCCAGCAGCCCGGACAGGCGAAGCTCCTACGAGCAGTACTTC
>.|TRBJ2-1|TRBV5-1|.
CASSLTVSSYNEQFF
TGCGCCAGCAGCTTGACGGTTAGCTCCTACAATGAGCAGTTCTTC
>.|TRBJ2-7|TRBV7-2|.
CASSLVRITGDEQYF
TGTGCCAGCAGCTTAGTACGTATAACTGGGGACGAGCAGTACTTC
>.|TRBJ2-7|TRBV6-1|TRBD1
CASSETGQVPYEQYF
TGTGCCAGCAGTGAAACGGGACAGGTGCCCTACGAGCAGTACTTC
>.|TRBJ2-7|TRBV6-4|.
CASSERAGPSYEQYF
TGTGCCAGCAGTGAACGGGCGGGGCCCTCCTACGAGCAGTACTTC
>.|TRBJ1-3|TRBV6-5|.
CASRTSSGNTIYF
TGTGCCAGCAGGACCTCCTCTGGAAACACCATATATTTT
>.|TRBJ2-5|TRBV7-3|TRBD2
CASSLTPSGRETQYF
TGTGCCAGCAGCTTAACGCCTAGCGGGCGGGAGACCCAGTACTTC
>few|TRBJ1-5|TRBV30|TRBD1
CAWGTGGNQPQHF
TGTGCCTGGGGAACAGGGGGCAATCAGCCCCAGCATTTT
>.|TRBJ2-2|TRBV7-9|.
CASSSTGNTGELFF
TGTGCCAGCAGCTCCACAGGGAACACCGGGGAGCTGTTTTTT
>.|TRBJ2-1|TRBV5-6|TRBD2
CASSLVAGGPGYNEQFF
TGTGCCAGCAGCTTGGTGGCGGGGGGGCCAGGTTACAATGAGCAGTTCTTC
>.|TRBJ2-7|TRBV19|.
CASSQDGSYEQYF
TGTGCCAGTAGTCAGGACGGATCCTACGAGCAGTACTTC
>.|TRBJ2-7|TRBV5-1|.
CASSSGGGALREQYF
TGCGCCAGCAGCTCGGGTGGGGGGGCCCTGAGAGAGCAGTACTTC
>.|TRBJ2-7|TRBV13|TRBD1
CASRGTGPYEQYF
TGTGCCAGCAGGGGGACAGGTCCCTACGAGCAGTACTTC
>.|TRBJ1-5|TRBV12-5|.
CASGLGQFNQPQHF
TGTGCTAGTGGTTTGGGACAGTTCAATCAGCCCCAGCATTTT
>.|TRBJ2-1|TRBV2|.
CASSGADTDEQFF
TGTGCCAGCAGTGGGGCAGATACGGATGAGCAGTTCTTC
>.|TRBJ1-2|TRBV6-6|.
CASSYSGYGGYTF
TGTGCCAGCAGTTATAGCGGCTATGGGGGCTACACCTTC
>.|TRBJ1-1|TRBV9|TRBD1
CASSANRGFGHNTEAFF
TGTGCCAGCAGCGCAAACAGGGGATTCGGCCATAACACTGAAGCTTTCTTT
>.|TRBJ2-7|TRBV29-1|.
CSVAFGGEQYF
TGCAGCGTTGCCTTTGGGGGCGAGCAGTACTTC
>.|TRBJ2-5|TRBV29-1|.
CSVKVSERAQYF
TGCAGCGTTAAGGTGTCGGAGAGGGCCCAGTACTTC
>.|TRBJ2-5|TRBV10-1|.
CASSESNRGTQYF
TGCGCCAGCAGTGAGTCCAATCGAGGGACCCAGTACTTC
>.|TRBJ2-5|TRBV11-3|TRBD2
CASSLGLAGGKETQYF
TGTGCCAGCAGCTTGGGGCTAGCGGGGGGGAAAGAGACCCAGTACTTC
>.|TRBJ2-1|TRBV27|.
CASSWGRIYNEQFF
TGTGCCAGCAGTTGGGGACGGATTTACAATGAGCAGTTCTTC
>.|TRBJ2-3|TRBV19|.
CASSNPQAPQGTQYF
TGTGCCAGTAGTAACCCTCAGGCCCCCCAAGGTACGCAGTATTTT
>.|TRBJ2-5|TRBV5-6|TRBD2
CASSDTTSGGQQETQYF
TGTGCCAGCAGCGACACGACTAGCGGGGGCCAGCAAGAGACCCAGTACTTC
>.|TRBJ1-5|TRBV10-3|.
CAISEVRDDNQPQHF
TGTGCCATCAGTGAAGTCAGGGACGACAATCAGCCCCAGCATTTT
>once|TRBJ2-1|TRBV7-9|.
CASSRGEGGPLNEQFF
TGTGCCAGCAGCCGCGGGGAGGGGGGGCCGTTGAATGAGCAGTTCTTC
>.|TRBJ1-1|TRBV14|TRBD1
CASSQDTGGRTEAFF
TGTGCCAGCAGCCAAGATACAGGGGGCCGGACTGAAGCTTTCTTT
>.|TRBJ2-3|TRBV9|.
CASSVLPHTGDTQYF
TGTGCCAGCAGCGTCCTTCCACACACGGGGGATACGCAGTATTTT
>.|TRBJ2-2|TRBV11-2|.
CASSLDSRSGRIGELFF
TGTGCCAGCAGCTTAGATTCCCGGTCAGGGCGGATCGGGGAGCTGTTTTTT
>.|TRBJ2-7|TRBV11-3|.
CASSLDIGQYEQYF
TGTGCCAGCAGCTTAGATATCGGGCAGTACGAGCAGTACTTC
>.|TRBJ2-1|TRBV7-2|.
CASSLAQRRGDEQFF
TGTGCCAGCAGCTTAGCCCAACGGAGGGGGGATGAGCAGTTCTTC
>few|TRBJ1-1|TRBV30|.
CAWAFDGEAFF
TGTGCCTGGGCGTTCGACGGTGAAGCTTTCTTT
>.|TRBJ1-2|TRBV7-8|.
CASSPTGNYGYTF
TGTGCCAGCAGCCCGACAGGCAACTATGGCTACACCTTC
>.|TRBJ1-3|TRBV5-1|.
CASSLASSGSGNTIYF
TGCGCCAGCAGCTTGGCCTCGTCCGGCTCTGGAAACACCATATATTTT
>few|TRBJ2-7|TRBV11-2|TRBD2
CASSDLAGGRWEQYF
TGTGCCAGCAGTGATCTAGCGGGGGGCCGGTGGGAGCAGTACTTC
>.|TRBJ1-1|TRBV11-3|TRBD1
CASSVQGFTEAFF
TGTGCCAGCAGCGTACAGGGGTTCACTGAAGCTTTCTTT
>.|TRBJ2-1|TRBV11-2|.
CASSRVRGAYNGSYNEQFF
TGTGCCAGCAGCCGCGTAAGGGGGGCCTATAATGGTTCCTACAATGAGCAGTTCTTC
>few|TRBJ2-5|TRBV13|TRBD2
CASSYGLAGETQYF
TGTGCCAGCAGCTACGGACTAGCGGGAGAGACCCAGTACTTC
>.|TRBJ2-2|TRBV14|.
CASSHRGSMMAGELFF
TGTGCCAGCAGCCACCGGGGCAGTATGATGGCGGGGGAGCTGTTTTTT
>.|TRBJ2-7|TRBV19|.
CASSSSPGYEQYF
TGTGCCAGTAGTAGTTCCCCGGGCTACGAGCAGTACTTC
>.|TRBJ2-7|TRBV11-2|TRBD2
CASSLMPSGGVVGYEQYF
TGTGCCAGCAGCTTAATGCCAAGCGGGGGGGTTGTCGGTTACGAGCAGTACTTC